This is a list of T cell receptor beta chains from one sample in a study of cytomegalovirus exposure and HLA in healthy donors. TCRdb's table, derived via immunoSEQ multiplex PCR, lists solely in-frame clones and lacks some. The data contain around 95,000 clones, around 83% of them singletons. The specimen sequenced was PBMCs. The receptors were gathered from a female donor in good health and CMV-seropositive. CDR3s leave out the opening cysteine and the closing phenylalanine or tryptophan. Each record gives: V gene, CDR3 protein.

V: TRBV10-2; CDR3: ASSEGTALGPNYGYT
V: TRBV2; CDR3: ASSGQGSGNTIY
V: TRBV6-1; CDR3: ASSSDRGLNTEAF
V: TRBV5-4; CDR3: ASSSPLAGDTDTQY
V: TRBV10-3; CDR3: AISESTSGYNEQF
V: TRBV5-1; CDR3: ASSLVQTYGYT
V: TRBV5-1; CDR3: ASSLGQSYEQY
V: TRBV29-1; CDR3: SVAWTGGQETQY
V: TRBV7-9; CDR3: ASSLLAGRYT
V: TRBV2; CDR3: ASRALPYEQY
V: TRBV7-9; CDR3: ASSLQAGVGGETQY
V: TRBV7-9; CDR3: ASSLSEYNEQF
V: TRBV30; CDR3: ASTQEFRETQY
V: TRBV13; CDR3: ASSFRDRGWDEQF
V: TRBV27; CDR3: ASSRRTSGRPDTQY
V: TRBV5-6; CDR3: ASTPGQGISEQF
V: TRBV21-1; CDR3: ASSKSSDTEAF
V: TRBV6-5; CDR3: ASAGTGGVITEAF
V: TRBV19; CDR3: ASSIEGQPQH
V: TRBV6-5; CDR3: ASSYSRPNTGELF
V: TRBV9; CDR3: ASSVGTGDYGETQY
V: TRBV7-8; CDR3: ASSPQGSSYEQY
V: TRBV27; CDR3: ASSSSFPPTDTQY
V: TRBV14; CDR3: ASSFGGGYT
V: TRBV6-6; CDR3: ASSQDRGGYNEQF
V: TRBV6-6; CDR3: ASSLQGTGELF
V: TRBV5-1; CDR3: ASRLGQGDGYT
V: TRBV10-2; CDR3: ASRSQGASNQPQH
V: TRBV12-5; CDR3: ASGLPQGKKTEAF
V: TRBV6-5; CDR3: ASSYSGGLYGYT
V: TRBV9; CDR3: ASSAQSSGGNEQF
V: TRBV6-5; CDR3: ASSYGTGITEAF
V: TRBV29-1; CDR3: SVELLGGKGGYT
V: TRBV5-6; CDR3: ASRPNRDRGVQDEKLF
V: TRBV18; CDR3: ASSLTSDSNQPQH
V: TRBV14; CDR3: ASSQQGASTYGYT
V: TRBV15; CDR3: ATSDSGVTDTQY
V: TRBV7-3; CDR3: ASSLRTEQTQY